This is a list of T cell receptor beta chains from one sample in a study of molecular identifiers for immune sequencing clone quantification. TCRdb passed the PCR reads through MiXCR, listing each CDR3 protein once. This table has 75,000 to 100,000 distinct CDR3 sequences, under 20% appearing once. The sequenced sample was naive CD8+ T cells from blood, with Jurkat cell RNA spiked in. These receptors came from a human donor in good health. Some libraries in this study had Jurkat cell RNA spiked in. The CDR3 runs from the conserved cysteine through the conserved F or W. Each record gives: V gene, clone size, D gene, J gene, CDR3 protein, CDR3 DNA. A D gene is named only where the DNA matches it firmly. Some rows have no size entry. The others give once, few or many, or a class for an expanded clone.

TRBV5-6	-	TRBD1	TRBJ2-1	CASRSGTGVSEQFF	TGTGCCAGCAGATCCGGGACAGGGGTAAGTGAGCAGTTCTTC
TRBV27	-	TRBD1	TRBJ2-5	CASSAGTGGPSYQETQHF	TGTGCCAGCAGTGCAGGGACAGGGGGCCCTTCGTACCAAGAAACCCAGCACTTC
TRBV6-2/TRBV6-3	many	TRBD2	TRBJ2-5	CASRPSLAGEYF	TGTGCCAGCAGACCGAGTCTAGCGGGGGAGTACTTC
TRBV30	many	TRBD1	TRBJ2-7	CAWSKPNDRDHEQYF	TGTGCCTGGAGCAAACCTAACGACAGGGACCACGAGCAGTACTTC
TRBV6-5	many	-	TRBJ2-2	CASSYRRHVNTGELFF	TGTGCCAGCAGTTACCGGAGACACGTTAACACCGGGGAGCTGTTTTTT
TRBV29-1	few	TRBD1	TRBJ1-2	CSVAGQEGNGYTF	TGCAGCGTTGCGGGACAGGAGGGGAACGGCTACACCTTC
TRBV7-9	many	-	TRBJ2-7	CASSENGGVEQYF	TGTGCCAGCAGCGAGAATGGGGGAGTAGAGCAGTACTTC
TRBV6-2/TRBV6-3	-	TRBD2	TRBJ2-5	CASRLTSGVETQYF	TGTGCCAGCAGACTAACTAGCGGGGTAGAGACCCAGTACTTC
TRBV29-1	many	-	TRBJ2-3	CSGSGAFTDTQYF	TGCAGCGGCTCAGGGGCCTTCACAGATACGCAGTATTTT
TRBV6-2/TRBV6-3	many	-	TRBJ1-1	CASSYTGQGSMNTEAFF	TGTGCCAGCAGTTACACTGGCCAGGGCAGCATGAACACTGAAGCTTTCTTT
TRBV7-9	many	-	TRBJ2-1	CASSPRSRVGDEQFF	TGTGCCAGCAGCCCCCGAAGCAGGGTAGGCGATGAGCAGTTCTTC
TRBV10-3	many	-	TRBJ2-5	CAISDPQSGGSQETQYF	TGTGCCATCAGTGATCCGCAGAGCGGAGGGTCCCAAGAGACCCAGTACTTC
TRBV28	many	-	TRBJ2-7	CASSFGAKSNEQYF	TGTGCCAGCAGTTTTGGGGCAAAGTCCAACGAGCAGTACTTC
TRBV5-6	-	-	TRBJ2-5	CASSLYPGRETQYF	TGTGCCAGCAGCTTGTATCCGGGCCGGGAGACCCAGTACTTC
TRBV11-2	many	TRBD2	TRBJ2-7	CASSLGFGLAGYEQYF	TGTGCCAGCAGCTTAGGGTTTGGGCTAGCGGGCTACGAGCAGTACTTC
TRBV7-9	-	TRBD1	TRBJ2-5	CASSNTGAGEAQYF	TGTGCCAGCAGCAACACAGGGGCGGGCGAGGCCCAGTACTTC
TRBV7-9	few	TRBD1	TRBJ2-7	CASSLTPGQGSGEQYF	TGTGCCAGCAGCCTCACTCCGGGACAGGGTTCGGGCGAGCAGTACTTC
TRBV27	many	-	TRBJ1-1	CASSMGTFTEAFF	TGTGCCAGCAGTATGGGGACTTTCACTGAAGCTTTCTTT
TRBV7-8	many	TRBD2	TRBJ2-5	CASSSPGGQETQYF	TGTGCCAGCAGCTCTCCGGGGGGCCAAGAGACCCAGTACTTC
TRBV10-2	-	TRBD2	TRBJ2-1	CASNSGGYYNEQFF	TGCGCCAGTAATAGCGGGGGATACTACAATGAGCAGTTCTTC
TRBV30	many	-	TRBJ1-5	CAWSLRAGGNQPQHF	TGTGCCTGGAGTCTCAGGGCGGGAGGCAATCAGCCCCAGCATTTT
TRBV5-5	many	TRBD2	TRBJ2-6	CASSTTTGGRPISGANVLTF	TGTGCCAGCAGCACAACGACTGGCGGGAGGCCTATCTCTGGGGCCAACGTCCTGACTTTC
TRBV19	-	-	TRBJ2-3	CASSIGASSTDTQYF	TGTGCCAGTAGTATCGGAGCATCTAGCACAGATACGCAGTATTTT
TRBV9	many	-	TRBJ2-3	CASSELHTDTQYF	TGTGCCAGCAGCGAACTTCACACAGATACGCAGTATTTT
TRBV6-2/TRBV6-3	many	TRBD2	TRBJ2-5	CASSSGLAGVNQETQYF	TGTGCCAGCAGTTCGGGACTAGCGGGGGTCAATCAAGAGACCCAGTACTTC
TRBV4-1	-	TRBD2	TRBJ2-1	CACSTQQRGGNNGQFF	TGCGCCTGCAGCACCCAACAACGGGGGGGGAACAATGGGCAGTTCTTC
TRBV18	many	-	TRBJ2-2	CASSPPERNTGELFF	TGTGCCAGCTCACCACCGGAGAGAAACACCGGGGAGCTGTTTTTT
TRBV5-4	many	-	TRBJ1-2	CASSLWTDYGYTF	TGTGCCAGCAGCTTATGGACAGATTATGGCTACACCTTC
TRBV18	many	-	TRBJ2-7	CASSPTPGDYEQYF	TGTGCCAGCTCACCCACCCCAGGGGACTACGAGCAGTACTTC
TRBV6-6	many	TRBD1	TRBJ1-1	CASSETGGNTEAFF	TGTGCCAGCAGTGAGACAGGGGGGAACACTGAAGCTTTCTTT